One T cell receptor beta chain is described in this entry. These data belong to a study of T cell changes during pregnancy in multiple sclerosis. The data were produced by immunoSEQ multiplex PCR, yet TCRdb's version contains in-frame clones alone and is incomplete. The sample holds under 85,000 clones, just over 90% seen once. The receptor was derived from a female donor with multiple sclerosis, enrolled in a pregnancy study. The sample here was CD4+ T cells from peripheral blood mononuclear cells, taken in the second trimester of pregnancy.

The CDR3 here is CASSRGTDVYEQYF. DNA for the CDR3: TGTGCCAGCAGTCGTGGGACAGATGTCTACGAGCAGTACTTC. This chain joins TRBV9 and TRBJ2-7; 7 positions match TRBD1. Trimming removed 5 bases from V and 3 bases from J; junction bases left unmatched: 8. Germline V gene sequence: CDR1 SGDLS, CDR2 YYNGEE. The CDR3 covers 14 residues.